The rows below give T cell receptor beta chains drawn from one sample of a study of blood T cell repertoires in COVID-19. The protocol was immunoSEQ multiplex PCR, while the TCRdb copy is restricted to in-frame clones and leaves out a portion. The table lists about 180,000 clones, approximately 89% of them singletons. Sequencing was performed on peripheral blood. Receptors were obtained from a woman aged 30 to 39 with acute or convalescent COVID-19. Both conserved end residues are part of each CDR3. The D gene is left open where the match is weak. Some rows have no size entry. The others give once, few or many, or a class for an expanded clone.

CDR3aa: CASSLFPTTNYGYTF
CDR3nt: TGTGCCAGCAGTTTATTCCCGACAACAAACTATGGCTACACCTTC
j_gene: TRBJ1-2
abundance: .
v_gene: TRBV27
d_gene: .

CDR3aa: CASSQTSGRPDTQYF
CDR3nt: TGTGCCAGCAGCCAGACTAGCGGGAGACCAGATACGCAGTATTTT
j_gene: TRBJ2-3
abundance: .
v_gene: TRBV11-2
d_gene: TRBD2

CDR3aa: CSASRDRAQFF
CDR3nt: TGCAGTGCTAGCCGGGACAGGGCTCAGTTCTTC
j_gene: TRBJ2-1
abundance: .
v_gene: TRBV20-1
d_gene: TRBD1

CDR3aa: CASSLRDFPDTQYF
CDR3nt: TGTGCCAGCAGCCTCCGGGACTTTCCAGATACGCAGTATTTT
j_gene: TRBJ2-3
abundance: .
v_gene: TRBV14
d_gene: .

CDR3aa: CASSGTSGIGADTQYF
CDR3nt: TGTGCCAGCAGTGGGACTAGCGGGATCGGTGCAGATACGCAGTATTTT
j_gene: TRBJ2-3
abundance: few
v_gene: TRBV2
d_gene: TRBD2

CDR3aa: CASSLADRDNSPLHF
CDR3nt: TGTGCCAGCAGCTTGGCAGACCGGGATAATTCACCCCTCCACTTT
j_gene: TRBJ1-6
abundance: .
v_gene: TRBV5-5
d_gene: .

CDR3aa: CASSPVRYGYTF
CDR3nt: TGTGCCAGCAGCCCCGTTCGCTATGGCTACACCTTC
j_gene: TRBJ1-2
abundance: once
v_gene: TRBV7-8
d_gene: .

CDR3aa: CASSLFRGQSSSYEQYF
CDR3nt: TGTGCCAGCAGCTTATTCCGGGGACAGTCAAGCTCCTACGAGCAGTACTTC
j_gene: TRBJ2-7
abundance: .
v_gene: TRBV11-3
d_gene: TRBD1

CDR3aa: CASSLLSSQRDNNEQFF
CDR3nt: TGTGCCAGCAGTTTACTTTCGAGCCAGCGGGACAACAATGAGCAGTTCTTC
j_gene: TRBJ2-1
abundance: .
v_gene: TRBV27
d_gene: .

CDR3aa: CAWSSTPRQGGQPQHF
CDR3nt: TGTGCCTGGAGTTCAACCCCCAGACAGGGAGGTCAGCCCCAGCATTTT
j_gene: TRBJ1-5
abundance: .
v_gene: TRBV30
d_gene: TRBD1

CDR3aa: CASSQDLLFNEQYF
CDR3nt: TGTGCCAGCAGCCAAGATCTGTTGTTTAACGAGCAGTACTTC
j_gene: TRBJ2-7
abundance: .
v_gene: TRBV3-1/TRBV3-2
d_gene: .

CDR3aa: CASSLVLPTKDTEAFF
CDR3nt: TGTGCCAGCAGCTTAGTTTTACCGACAAAAGACACTGAAGCTTTCTTT
j_gene: TRBJ1-1
abundance: .
v_gene: TRBV11-2
d_gene: .

CDR3aa: CAISESEDSRLEAFF
CDR3nt: TGTGCCATCAGTGAGTCGGAAGACAGTCGACTTGAAGCTTTCTTT
j_gene: TRBJ1-1
abundance: .
v_gene: TRBV10-3
d_gene: .

CDR3aa: CASSQRTTTFF
CDR3nt: TGTGCCAGCAGTCAAAGGACTACTACGTTCTTC
j_gene: TRBJ2-1
abundance: .
v_gene: TRBV28
d_gene: .

CDR3aa: CASSDPLSPLHF
CDR3nt: TGTGCCAGCAGTGATCCACTTTCACCCCTCCACTTT
j_gene: TRBJ1-6
abundance: .
v_gene: TRBV25-1
d_gene: .

CDR3aa: CASSPLVGSRTAFF
CDR3nt: TGCGCCAGCAGCCCCTTAGTGGGCTCCCGTACAGCTTTCTTT
j_gene: TRBJ1-1
abundance: .
v_gene: TRBV5-1
d_gene: .

CDR3aa: CASSQRVRQPQHF
CDR3nt: TGTGCCAGCAGTCAGAGGGTCCGGCAGCCCCAGCATTTT
j_gene: TRBJ1-5
abundance: .
v_gene: TRBV27
d_gene: .

CDR3aa: CASSVRDISIATNEKLFF
CDR3nt: TGCGCCAGCAGCGTTAGGGACATCTCCATTGCAACTAATGAAAAACTGTTTTTT
j_gene: TRBJ1-4
abundance: .
v_gene: TRBV4-1
d_gene: .

CDR3aa: CASSGYEQYF
CDR3nt: TGTGCCAGCAGCGGTTACGAGCAGTACTTC
j_gene: TRBJ2-7
abundance: once
v_gene: TRBV25-1
d_gene: .

CDR3aa: CASSLGGSGSEQFF
CDR3nt: TGCGCCAGCAGCTTGGGCGGTAGCGGGAGTGAGCAGTTCTTC
j_gene: TRBJ2-1
abundance: once
v_gene: TRBV5-1
d_gene: TRBD2

CDR3aa: CASSYPGTGLDEQYF
CDR3nt: TGTGCCAGCAGTTACCCCGGGACAGGCCTGGACGAGCAGTACTTC
j_gene: TRBJ2-7
abundance: .
v_gene: TRBV6-6
d_gene: TRBD1

CDR3aa: CATSSLKRDPYQETQYF
CDR3nt: TGTGCCACCAGCAGCCTCAAGCGGGATCCGTACCAAGAGACCCAGTACTTC
j_gene: TRBJ2-5
abundance: .
v_gene: TRBV15
d_gene: TRBD2

CDR3aa: CASSRQGRQPQHF
CDR3nt: TGTGCCAGCAGCAGACAGGGCAGGCAGCCCCAGCATTTT
j_gene: TRBJ1-5
abundance: .
v_gene: TRBV5-4
d_gene: TRBD1

CDR3aa: CASSFPGGTDTQYF
CDR3nt: TGTGCCAGCAGTTTTCCGGGGGGCACAGATACGCAGTATTTT
j_gene: TRBJ2-3
abundance: .
v_gene: TRBV28
d_gene: .

CDR3aa: CASRSYGYTF
CDR3nt: TGTGCCAGCAGGAGTTATGGCTACACCTTC
j_gene: TRBJ1-2
abundance: .
v_gene: TRBV28
d_gene: .

CDR3aa: CASSETGHPSTDTQYF
CDR3nt: TGTGCCAGCAGTGAAACAGGGCATCCCAGCACAGATACGCAGTATTTT
j_gene: TRBJ2-3
abundance: .
v_gene: TRBV25-1
d_gene: .

CDR3aa: CASSGTGAGGYTF
CDR3nt: TGTGCCAGCAGTGGGACAGGGGCTGGAGGCTACACCTTC
j_gene: TRBJ1-2
abundance: few
v_gene: TRBV2
d_gene: TRBD1

CDR3aa: CASSFISGFTGELFF
CDR3nt: TGCGCCAGCAGCTTTATCTCAGGGTTCACCGGGGAGCTGTTTTTT
j_gene: TRBJ2-2
abundance: .
v_gene: TRBV5-1
d_gene: .

CDR3aa: CASSPGQGAGGYTF
CDR3nt: TGCGCCAGCAGCCCGGGACAGGGGGCAGGTGGCTACACCTTC
j_gene: TRBJ1-2
abundance: .
v_gene: TRBV5-1
d_gene: TRBD1

CDR3aa: CASSAVTGSQTEAFF
CDR3nt: TGTGCCAGCTCAGCCGTAACAGGGAGCCAAACTGAAGCTTTCTTT
j_gene: TRBJ1-1
abundance: .
v_gene: TRBV18
d_gene: .

CDR3aa: CASIQGTSTDTQYF
CDR3nt: TGTGCCAGCATTCAAGGGACTAGCACAGATACGCAGTATTTT
j_gene: TRBJ2-3
abundance: .
v_gene: TRBV28
d_gene: .

CDR3aa: CAIGTGADTEAFF
CDR3nt: TGCGCCATCGGGACAGGGGCGGACACTGAAGCTTTCTTT
j_gene: TRBJ1-1
abundance: .
v_gene: TRBV10-2
d_gene: TRBD1

CDR3aa: CASTLGEGRGKLFF
CDR3nt: TGTGCCAGCACTCTCGGAGAGGGGAGGGGCAAGCTGTTTTTT
j_gene: TRBJ2-2
abundance: .
v_gene: TRBV28
d_gene: TRBD2

CDR3aa: CASSQNRGPNTEAFF
CDR3nt: TGTGCCAGCAGCCAGAACAGGGGTCCGAACACTGAAGCTTTCTTT
j_gene: TRBJ1-1
abundance: .
v_gene: TRBV3-1/TRBV3-2
d_gene: TRBD1

CDR3aa: CAISEPGQPQHF
CDR3nt: TGTGCCATCAGTGAACCGGGGCAGCCCCAGCATTTT
j_gene: TRBJ1-5
abundance: .
v_gene: TRBV10-3
d_gene: .

CDR3aa: CASSWFQGSHTEAFF
CDR3nt: TGTGCCAGCAGCTGGTTCCAGGGGTCGCACACTGAAGCTTTCTTT
j_gene: TRBJ1-1
abundance: .
v_gene: TRBV7-8
d_gene: .

CDR3aa: CASSLAGNGNTEAFF
CDR3nt: TGTGCCAGCAGTTTGGCGGGGAACGGTAACACTGAAGCTTTCTTT
j_gene: TRBJ1-1
abundance: .
v_gene: TRBV28
d_gene: .

CDR3aa: CASSHWTGYEQYF
CDR3nt: TGCGCCAGCAGCCATTGGACAGGCTACGAGCAGTACTTC
j_gene: TRBJ2-7
abundance: .
v_gene: TRBV4-1
d_gene: TRBD1

CDR3aa: CASSPWTGSSYEQYF
CDR3nt: TGCGCCAGCAGCCCCTGGACAGGGAGCTCCTACGAGCAGTACTTC
j_gene: TRBJ2-7
abundance: .
v_gene: TRBV5-1
d_gene: TRBD1

CDR3aa: CASRAGRPSGELFF
CDR3nt: TGTGCCAGCAGGGCAGGGAGGCCCTCCGGGGAGCTGTTTTTT
j_gene: TRBJ2-2
abundance: .
v_gene: TRBV2
d_gene: .

CDR3aa: CASRWGGGPEDTQYF
CDR3nt: TGTGCCAGCCGGTGGGGGGGAGGGCCTGAAGATACGCAGTATTTT
j_gene: TRBJ2-3
abundance: .
v_gene: TRBV2
d_gene: TRBD2

CDR3aa: CASSLHGNEQFF
CDR3nt: TGTGCCAGCAGCCTACATGGCAATGAGCAGTTCTTC
j_gene: TRBJ2-1
abundance: .
v_gene: TRBV6-2/TRBV6-3
d_gene: .

CDR3aa: CASSEDLGRSYEQYF
CDR3nt: TGTGCCAGCAGTGAAGACCTGGGGCGCTCCTACGAGCAGTACTTC
j_gene: TRBJ2-7
abundance: once
v_gene: TRBV6-1
d_gene: .

CDR3aa: CASSVETGGFRGNTIYF
CDR3nt: TGTGCCAGCAGTGTAGAGACAGGGGGCTTTCGTGGAAACACCATATATTTT
j_gene: TRBJ1-3
abundance: .
v_gene: TRBV6-1
d_gene: TRBD1

CDR3aa: CASSQGLGQGIYEQYF
CDR3nt: TGTGCCAGCAGCCAAGGATTGGGACAGGGGATCTACGAGCAGTACTTC
j_gene: TRBJ2-7
abundance: .
v_gene: TRBV3-1/TRBV3-2
d_gene: TRBD1

CDR3aa: CASSPEVNEQFF
CDR3nt: TGTGCCAGCAGCCCGGAGGTAAATGAGCAGTTCTTC
j_gene: TRBJ2-1
abundance: few
v_gene: TRBV9
d_gene: .

CDR3aa: CASRERGSLGEQYF
CDR3nt: TGTGCCAGCCGCGAAAGGGGAAGCTTGGGAGAGCAGTACTTC
j_gene: TRBJ2-7
abundance: .
v_gene: TRBV27
d_gene: .

CDR3aa: CASSLTSGFYEQYF
CDR3nt: TGTGCCAGCAGCTTAACTAGCGGATTCTACGAGCAGTACTTC
j_gene: TRBJ2-7
abundance: few
v_gene: TRBV7-9
d_gene: TRBD2

CDR3aa: CASSLSERGYEQYF
CDR3nt: TGTGCCAGCAGCTTGAGCGAGCGGGGCTACGAGCAGTACTTC
j_gene: TRBJ2-7
abundance: .
v_gene: TRBV5-4
d_gene: TRBD2